This paragraph reports one TCR beta chain. The junction departs from germline at one end; a sequencing error may be responsible. Time point specified: persistent/refractory GD, antithyroid drugs over 5 years with positive TRAb. The TCR library was made from RNA that had been extracted from PBMCs in TRIzol. Researchers made TCR beta libraries by using iRepertoire HTBI primers and running Arm-PCR on CDR3 regions. MiXCR was run by TCRdb on the multiplex PCR reads, yielding one entry per CDR3 protein. The sample yields 500,000 to 700,000 distinct CDR3 sequences, approximately 29% seen once. The data are from a study of regulatory T cells in long-lasting Graves disease. This CDR3 contains 15 residues. Germline CDR1 reads MDHEN; CDR2 reads SYDVKM.

This clonotype was sampled from a female donor with Graves disease. This chain joins TRBV28 and TRBJ1-5, with unresolved D. Here the sequenced sample was peripheral blood mononuclear cells (PBMCs), taken when the disease was refractory, from a patient treated with antithyroid drugs. DNA for the CDR3: TGTGCCAGCAGTTTAATCCAGGATGGCAATCAGTCCCAGCATTTT. Amino acid sequence: CASSLIQDGNQSQHF.